Listed below are T cell receptor beta chains from one sample, sequenced in a study of response to subunit inactivated influenza vaccine. TCRdb redid the calling of the RT-PCR reads with MiXCR, one entry per CDR3 protein. The sample includes 450,000 to 600,000 distinct CDR3 sequences, approximately 7.7% seen only once; the top ten take around 13%. The input for sequencing was PBMCs from blood, taken around 25 months after vaccination. These receptors were taken from a man in his fifties or sixties who received an inactivated influenza vaccine. Both conserved end residues are part of each CDR3. A D gene is named only where the DNA matches it firmly. The size entry is marked missing in some rows and otherwise reads once, few, many or a size class.

V gene	clone size	J gene	D gene	CDR3 DNA	CDR3 protein
TRBV27	NA	TRBJ2-7	NA	TGTGCCAGCAGTTTTGTGGGAGACTCCTACGAGCAGTACTTC	CASSFVGDSYEQYF
TRBV25-1	few	TRBJ1-1	NA	TGTGCCAGCAGCCCTGTAGGGGCAAACACTGAAGCTTTCTTT	CASSPVGANTEAFF
TRBV27	NA	TRBJ2-1	TRBD2	TGTGCCAGCAAAACTAGCGGGAGTTTTGAGCAGTTCTTC	CASKTSGSFEQFF
TRBV6-2/TRBV6-3	NA	TRBJ2-5	NA	TGTGCCAGCAGTGCAGGGGACCGCTACCAAGAGACCCAGTACTTC	CASSAGDRYQETQYF
TRBV2	NA	TRBJ2-1	TRBD2	TGTGCCAGCACTCCGACTAGCGGGCCCAACAATGAGCAGTTCTTC	CASTPTSGPNNEQFF
TRBV28	many	TRBJ1-2	NA	TGTGCCAGCAGTCAGACCGGGACTAACTATGGCTACACCTTC	CASSQTGTNYGYTF
TRBV9	once	TRBJ1-1	NA	TGTGCCAGCAGCGCGGGTGACCACTTAGCTTTCTTT	CASSAGDHLAFF
TRBV5-1	many	TRBJ2-2	NA	TGCGCCAGCAGCTTAGGGAGCACCGGGGAGCTGTTTTTT	CASSLGSTGELFF
TRBV6-5	NA	TRBJ2-2	NA	TGTGCCAGCAGTTACTCTCCCCCGGGGGGCGCGGGCACCGGGGAGCTGTTTTTT	CASSYSPPGGAGTGELFF
TRBV20-1	few	TRBJ1-2	NA	TGCAGTGCTTTGACTGATAACTATGGCTACACCTTC	CSALTDNYGYTF
TRBV19	NA	TRBJ2-4	NA	TGTGCCAGTAGTGACACCGGAGAAAGCATTCAGTACTTC	CASSDTGESIQYF
TRBV7-8	many	TRBJ2-1	TRBD1	TGTGCCAGCAGCCTACAGGGGGATAGCTCCTACAATGAGCAGTTCTTC	CASSLQGDSSYNEQFF
TRBV24-1	few	TRBJ2-7	NA	TGTGCCACCAGTGAAGGCAGCGGCGAGCAGTACTTC	CATSEGSGEQYF
TRBV12-3/TRBV12-4	many	TRBJ1-5	TRBD1	TGTGCCAGCAGTTCATATGTTAAACCGGGACAGGGCGAGCCCCAGCATTTT	CASSSYVKPGQGEPQHF
TRBV4-3	NA	TRBJ2-1	NA	TGCGCCAGCAGCCAAGAGGTACTCCGAAGAGCCAATGAGCAGTTCTTC	CASSQEVLRRANEQFF
TRBV7-6	few	TRBJ1-6	TRBD1	TGTGCCAGCAGCCGGGACAGGTCGAGGTCACCCCTCCACTTT	CASSRDRSRSPLHF
TRBV7-2	many	TRBJ2-1	NA	TGTGCCAGCAGCTGGAACAGCTACAATGAGCAGTTCTTC	CASSWNSYNEQFF
TRBV27	few	TRBJ2-1	TRBD2	TGTGCCAGCAGTTTATTTGGTAGCGGGTACAATGAGCAGTTCTTC	CASSLFGSGYNEQFF
TRBV28	few	TRBJ2-6	NA	TGTGCCAGCAGTTTAACGACCGGGGCCAACGTCCTGACTTTC	CASSLTTGANVLTF